What follows are 10 T cell receptor beta chains derived from one specimen sequenced in a study of cytomegalovirus exposure and HLA in healthy donors. Use of 60 Vbeta and 13 Jbeta primers characterized the PCR. Generated by immunoSEQ multiplex PCR, the TCRdb table keeps only in-frame clones and is missing some. Of tens of thousands of clones in the sample, 55% to 85% were seen once. The sequencing sample was made of PBMCs. The source is a middle-aged woman in good health and CMV-seropositive.

This chain joins TRBV7-6 and TRBJ1-1; D gene ambiguous. This CDR3 contains 16 residues. Trimming pared 5 bases from V and 0 bases from J, leaving 16 bases between. The germline V gene encodes CDR1 SGHVS and CDR2 FNYEAQ. The CDR3 region has the DNA TGTGCCAGCAGCGTACAACCGGGAAACATGAACACTGAAGCTTTCTTT. It encodes CASSVQPGNMNTEAFF.

The chain joins TRBV9 to TRBJ2-7; 7 positions agree with TRBD1. J gave up 7 bases and V 2 bases, and 12 bases lay outside the gene matches. CDR3 length: 15 residues. CDR1 is SGDLS and CDR2 is YYNGEE in the germline V gene. CDR3 protein: CASSVSGTATLEQYF. DNA of the CDR3: TGTGCCAGCAGCGTGTCCGGGACAGCGACCCTAGAGCAGTACTTC.

The chain joins TRBV29-1 to TRBJ2-5; no clear D. The V and J ends lost 0 bases and 4 bases respectively, with 9 bases between them. This CDR3 is built from 13 residues. Germline lookup yields CDR1 SQVTM and CDR2 ANQGSEA. Here the CDR3 DNA reads TGCAGCGTTGAAGACAACTACTCAGAGACCCAGTACTTC. It is translated as CSVEDNYSETQYF.

In its sample, this clone was seen once. The rearrangement uses TRBV7-8 and TRBJ2-7; D may be TRBD2 (6 bases). Germline loops: CDR1 SGHVS, CDR2 FQNEAQ. This CDR3 has 12 residues. Trimming removed 1 base from V and 5 bases from J, with 6 bases in between. CDR3 in DNA: TGTGCCAGCAGCTTAGGGGGGGACGAGCAGTACTTC. Translating gives CASSLGGDEQYF.

V gene TRBV5-4 combines with J gene TRBJ2-5, with 7 nucleotides matching TRBD2. The V gene's germline CDR1 is SGHNT and CDR2 YYREEE (reference sequence). This CDR3 contains 15 residues. The trim removed 4 bases at V and 4 bases at J, leaving 10 bases unmatched. The chain's CDR3 is CASSLRLAPGETQYF. DNA for the CDR3: TGTGCCAGCAGCCTAAGACTAGCTCCTGGAGAGACCCAGTACTTC.

V usage is TRBV30 and J usage is TRBJ2-5; D remains unclear. Gene TRBJ2-7 matches the end of the DNA better, so the J call may be wrong. This CDR3 region has 12 residues. Germline values: CDR1 GTSNPN, CDR2 SVGIG (reference sequence). This chain's CDR3 is CAWSPMPYEQYF. As DNA, the CDR3 is TGTGCCTGGAGTCCAATGCCCTACGAGCAGTACTTC.

The rearrangement uses TRBV29-1 and TRBJ2-7; tentative D call: TRBD2 (5 bases). V lost 6 bases to trimming and J lost 6 bases, with 18 bases between them. In germline, CDR1 is SQVTM, CDR2 ANQGSEA. CDR3 size: 13 residues. The CDR3, as DNA: TGCAGCGTGAAGTCCCCCGGCGCGGGCGAGCAGTACTTC. Translated, it gives CSVKSPGAGEQYF.

The chain recombines TRBV2 with TRBJ2-7; D is unresolved. The length of the CDR3 is 11 residues. Trimming took 5 bases from V and 3 from J, leaving 5 bases between them. Germline V gene lookup returns CDR1 SNHLY and CDR2 FYNNEI. Here the CDR3 reads CASSIFYEQYF. In nucleotides, the CDR3 is TGTGCCAGCAGTATATTCTACGAGCAGTACTTC.

There are a few counts of this clone. The chain recombines TRBV11-2 with TRBJ2-2; unclear D gene. The CDR3 is made up of 14 amino acids. V lost 4 bases, J lost 9 bases, and 15 bases lay in between. Per germline, CDR1 SGHAT and CDR2 FQNNGV. CDR3 protein: CASSSEREARELFF. The CDR3 DNA sequence: TGTGCCAGCAGCTCAGAAAGAGAGGCCCGGGAGCTGTTTTTT.

The chain couples TRBV30 to TRBJ2-3; 9 nucleotides line up with TRBD2. Trimming took 3 bases from V and 1 from J; bases not matched to a gene: 5. This CDR3 spans 15 amino acids. Germline-derived CDR1 and CDR2 are GTSNPN and SVGIG (reference sequence). DNA for the CDR3: TGTGCCTGGAGCAGACTAGCGGAGGGCACAGATACGCAGTATTTT. It codes for CAWSRLAEGTDTQYF.